This T cell receptor (beta chain) was documented in a study of CD8 T cells in ankylosing spondylitis. As concerns this clonotype: Its antigen remains unidentified.

Study outcomes and limitations: In peripheral blood, disease-linked CD8+ clones occurred at relatively low frequencies.

One entry per CDR3 protein results from TCRdb running MiXCR on the 5' RACE reads. The data hold roughly 180,000 distinct CDR3 sequences, with around a tenth observed a single time. CDR1 is WNHNN, CDR2 SYGVQD, per germline (reference sequence). The CDR3 is made up of 14 amino acids. V lost 0 bases and J 4 bases, leaving 8 bases between the germline ends. The specimen was blood, either unsorted or a sorted T cell fraction (not recorded which). The rearrangement uses TRBV10-1 and TRBJ2-3; D is unclear. This TCR was recovered from a female donor with ankylosing spondylitis or in good health (not recorded which). DNA of the CDR3: TGCGCCAGCAGTGAGTCAGGCGCCGCAGATACGCAGTATTTT. Its protein is CASSESGAADTQYF.